This entry concerns a single T cell receptor beta chain. Its target antigen remains unknown. Base qualities are not recorded, but no much larger clone differs from it by a single base. In the ViraFEST assay, PBMC were stimulated with viral peptide pools, and TCR sequencing was then used to find antigen-specific CD4+ T cell clonotypes based on their expansion. After 10 days of culture, CD4+ T cells were isolated with the EasySep CD4+ T cell isolation kit. Convalescent patients had PCR-confirmed SARS-CoV-2 infection between March and December 2020, before Alpha, Beta and Delta variants emerged in the United States. Each well held around 1.9 million PBMC cultured in IMDM containing roughly 5% human AB serum, 8.5 to 10 IU/ml IL-2 and gentamicin, along with about 10 ug/ml peptides. Half of the culture medium was replaced with fresh IL-2-containing medium on days 3 and 7. Each peptide stimulation condition was cultured in triplicate wells unless otherwise noted. PBMC were separated from whole blood using Ficoll-Paque Plus gradient centrifugation and were then either cryopreserved at -140C or used fresh. The spike proteins of SARS-CoV-2 and of the common cold coronaviruses HCoV-NL63, HCoV-OC43 and HCoV-229E were spanned by overlapping peptide pools. The QIAamp micro DNA kit was used to extract genomic DNA from the cultured CD4+ T cells.

The data derive from a study of vaccination effects on CD4 cells after COVID-19 (dated by TCRdb to about 2022). Regarding the research as a whole: Each participant received two doses of an mRNA SARS-CoV-2 vaccine, either BNT162b2 or mRNA-1273. Pre-vaccine samples were collected from a couple of convalescent patients 16 days and one week before the first dose, corresponding to 142 and 148 days after COVID-19 diagnosis. In both COVID-19 convalescent patients and infection-naive vaccine recipients, the study compared SARS-CoV-2 spike-specific CD4+ TCR repertoires from before mRNA vaccination with those from after it. Altogether, roughly 10 COVID-19 convalescent patients and 4 SARS-CoV-2-naive healthy vaccine recipients made up the full study. In the study, cultures from other donors were sequenced using the Oncomine TCR Beta short-read assay on an Illumina iSeq 100. Overall study outcomes, separate from this receptor: For convalescent patients, new clones induced by the vaccine made up most of the post-vaccine spike-reactive repertoire, and these new clones were largely distinct from the clones induced by infection. The study was limited by a small number of convalescent patients and lacked early post-infection timepoints. At late post-vaccination timepoints, both infection-induced and vaccine-induced clones showed marked clonal contraction, consistent with waning T cell responses.

Receptor amplification or capture employed the immunoSEQ multiplex PCR assay. DNA from the cultured and isolated CD4+ T cells underwent TCR beta CDR3 sequencing. The original pipeline was this. Non-productive TCR sequences were discarded, and reads were trimmed to the CDR3 region, with only CDR3s of 7 or more amino acids retained. The MANAFEST web app was used to pick out antigen-specific clonotypes by comparing their expansion in peptide wells with that in reference cultures. Positive clones required FDR<0.05 expansion versus reference and all other wells, odds ratio above 5, and frequency above 0.1% in two replicate wells. A clonotype was called cross-reactive if it was significantly expanded both in SARS-CoV-2 spike wells and in at least one common cold coronavirus spike condition. CDR3 similarity was assessed by Levenshtein distance with the stringdist R package, and unrooted trees were built with ape in R 3.6.1. Not all clones reach the TCRdb copy of this immuneACCESS table, which keeps in-frame sequences only. Checked studies attribute under half of the gap to unresolved V genes and leave the rest unexplained. D and trimming were read from the DNA, whereas the V and J calls and clone size are those reported in that table. Present in this sample are tens of thousands of clones, about three quarters of which were seen just once. Under 25% of the sample is held by the ten biggest clonotypes.

The sequence was collected from a human donor who had a prior SARS-CoV-2 infection. The input for sequencing was CD4+ T cells from PBMCs cultured with HCoV-NL63 spike peptides, taken before COVID-19 vaccination. According to the study, the label for this sample's cell subset or site signals: HCoV-NL63 spike overlapping peptide pool stimulation.

The nucleotide sequence reads as follows: TGTGCCAGCAGCAGAGACTATAGCAATCAGCCCCAGCATTTT. It codes for CASSRDYSNQPQHF. The rearrangement combines TRBV21-1 with TRBJ1-5. TRBV21-1 is given as a pseudogene. Spanning cysteine to phenylalanine, the CDR3 consists of 14 amino acids. The only DNA kept is the CDR3, 42 bases in frame from the first base.